These T cell receptor beta chains were read from a single sample in a study of long-term antiretroviral therapy in people with HIV. Assay used: immunoSEQ multiplex PCR; TCRdb lists only in-frame clones, some missing. The top ten hold less than 9.5% of the sample, which has about 26,000 clones, around 85% seen once. Sequenced material: unsorted PBMCs, taken 4.8 to 5 years after starting antiretroviral therapy. These receptor sequences come from a man between 35 and 55 years old with HIV. Each CDR3 is given with its conserved first and last residue. Fields, in order: D gene, J gene, clone size, V gene, CDR3 DNA, CDR3 protein. A D gene is named only where the DNA matches it firmly. Size is stated for part of the rows, as once, few or many counts, or as a class when the clone is expanded.

D gene: -
J gene: TRBJ2-1
clone size: -
V gene: TRBV4-3
CDR3 DNA: TGCGCCAGCAGCCAAGCGATCTACGATGTTGGGCAGTTCTTC
CDR3 protein: CASSQAIYDVGQFF

D gene: TRBD2
J gene: TRBJ2-1
clone size: -
V gene: TRBV9
CDR3 DNA: TGTGCCAGCAGCGTACCTAGCGGGGGGGCTGCTGAGCAGTTCTTC
CDR3 protein: CASSVPSGGAAEQFF

D gene: -
J gene: TRBJ2-7
clone size: -
V gene: TRBV15
CDR3 DNA: TGTGCCACCAGCAGAGATTTGGAAGGGATGAGCTACGAGCAGTACTTC
CDR3 protein: CATSRDLEGMSYEQYF

D gene: TRBD1
J gene: TRBJ2-7
clone size: -
V gene: TRBV10-3
CDR3 DNA: TGTGCCTCTCATGGGGGGACAGGGGGAATAGAAGAGCAGTACTTC
CDR3 protein: CASHGGTGGIEEQYF

D gene: -
J gene: TRBJ2-1
clone size: -
V gene: TRBV29-1
CDR3 DNA: TGCAGCGTTGTCCCTAAAGGTGAGCAGTTCTTC
CDR3 protein: CSVVPKGEQFF

D gene: -
J gene: TRBJ2-7
clone size: -
V gene: TRBV5-8
CDR3 DNA: TGTGCCAGCAGCTTTAAAGGGGCCTACGAGCAGTACTTC
CDR3 protein: CASSFKGAYEQYF

D gene: -
J gene: TRBJ1-1
clone size: -
V gene: TRBV6-5
CDR3 DNA: TGTGCCAGCAGTTACTCAGGGAGGCAGGGGACTGAAGCTTTCTTT
CDR3 protein: CASSYSGRQGTEAFF

D gene: TRBD1
J gene: TRBJ1-2
clone size: once
V gene: TRBV6-6
CDR3 DNA: TGTGCCAGCAGCCCGGGACAGAAGGAAGCTAACTATGGCTACACCTTC
CDR3 protein: CASSPGQKEANYGYTF

D gene: -
J gene: TRBJ2-2
clone size: few
V gene: TRBV10-3
CDR3 DNA: TGTGCCATGACTGGGAACACCGGGGAGCTGTTTTTT
CDR3 protein: CAMTGNTGELFF

D gene: -
J gene: TRBJ2-7
clone size: few
V gene: TRBV20-1
CDR3 DNA: TGCAGTGCTAGACTGGACAGGCAGTACTTC
CDR3 protein: CSARLDRQYF

D gene: -
J gene: TRBJ2-5
clone size: once
V gene: TRBV5-4
CDR3 DNA: TGTGCCAGCAGGACAGGGGGCGGGAGGGCGGTTGAGACCCAGTACTTC
CDR3 protein: CASRTGGGRAVETQYF

D gene: -
J gene: TRBJ2-6
clone size: -
V gene: TRBV7-9
CDR3 DNA: TGTGCCAGCAGCTCCACTTCGTGGGAAGACTCTGGGGCCAACGTCCTGACTTTC
CDR3 protein: CASSSTSWEDSGANVLTF

D gene: TRBD2
J gene: TRBJ2-1
clone size: -
V gene: TRBV19
CDR3 DNA: TGTGCCAGTAGTATAGTGGGGCAGGGACTAGAAGGCAATGAGCAGTTCTTC
CDR3 protein: CASSIVGQGLEGNEQFF

D gene: -
J gene: TRBJ1-5
clone size: -
V gene: TRBV19
CDR3 DNA: TGTGCCAGTAGTATAGGGTTCCAGGGCAATCAGCCCCAGCATTTT
CDR3 protein: CASSIGFQGNQPQHF